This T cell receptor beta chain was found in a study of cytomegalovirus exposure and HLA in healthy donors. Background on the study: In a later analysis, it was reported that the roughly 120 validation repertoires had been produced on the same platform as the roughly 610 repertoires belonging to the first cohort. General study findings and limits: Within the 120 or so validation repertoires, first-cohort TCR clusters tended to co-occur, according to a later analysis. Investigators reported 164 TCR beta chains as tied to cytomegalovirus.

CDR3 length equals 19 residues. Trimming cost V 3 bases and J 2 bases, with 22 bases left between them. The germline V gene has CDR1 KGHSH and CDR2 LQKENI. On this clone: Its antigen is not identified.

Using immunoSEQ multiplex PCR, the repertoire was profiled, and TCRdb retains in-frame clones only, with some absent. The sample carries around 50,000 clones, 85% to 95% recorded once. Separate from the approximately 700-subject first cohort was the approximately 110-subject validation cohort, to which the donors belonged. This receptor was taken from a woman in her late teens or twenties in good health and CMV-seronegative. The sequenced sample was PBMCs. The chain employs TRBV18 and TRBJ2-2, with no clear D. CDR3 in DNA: TGTGCCAGCTCACCCCTGGCCCCGACACACGTGGGCAACACCGGGGAGCTGTTTTTT. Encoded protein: CASSPLAPTHVGNTGELFF.